This paragraph covers one T cell receptor beta chain sequence. What it binds is unknown. Indicated time point: week 23, last vaccination. In the vaccine, a single dose held 300 ug of the mutant IDH1 20-mer peptide, along with topical imiquimod. The entry originates in a study of a mutant IDH1 vaccine in newly diagnosed glioma. Overall study results and limits: Of the patients, about 95% had vaccine-induced immune responses.

The data were produced by immunoSEQ multiplex PCR, yet TCRdb's version contains in-frame clones alone and is incomplete. The data contain about 55,000 clones, about 80% of them singletons. The specimen comprised PBMCs, sampled from a glioma patient whose treatment included an IDH1 peptide vaccine. This TCR was sampled from a man between 40 and 49 years old with glioma.

In DNA form, the CDR3 reads TGTGCCAGCTCAAGGGCAGGGAGCTCCTATAATTCACCCCTCCACTTT. Its translation: CASSRAGSSYNSPLHF. This rearrangement joins TRBV18 to TRBJ1-6, with D possibly being TRBD1 (5 bases). The germline V gene has CDR1 KGHSH and CDR2 LQKENI. The CDR3 length is 16 residues. V was cut by 5 bases and J by 0 bases, with 11 bases left in between.